Listed below are T cell receptor beta chains from one sample, sequenced in a study of T-cell reconstitution after alpha-beta-depleted transplantation in children. TCRdb used MiXCR to reprocess the PCR reads, holding one entry per CDR3 protein. The table lists fewer than 550,000 distinct CDR3 sequences, roughly 10% of them singletons. Source: PBMCs, mostly from graft donor cells, taken 180 days after TCRalphabeta/CD19-depleted stem cell transplant. The receptor source for this set is a female patient aged 2 to 10 who had a stem cell transplant for aplastic anemia, so the T cells may come from the graft donor. The CDR3 runs from the conserved cysteine through the conserved F or W. D genes are given only for firm matches. Size tells how often a clone was seen (once, few, many) or the class of an expanded clone, and some rows leave it out.

D | size | J | V | CDR3 | DNA
NA | NA | TRBJ1-4 | TRBV7-9 | CASSLVSPIQGPTNEKLFF | TGTGCCAGCAGCTTAGTGTCCCCCATCCAGGGGCCAACTAATGAAAAACTGTTTTTT
NA | few | TRBJ2-7 | TRBV7-2 | CASSSAGRAIEQYF | TGTGCCAGCAGCTCGGCTGGAAGGGCAATCGAGCAGTACTTC
NA | NA | TRBJ1-5 | TRBV12-3/TRBV12-4 | CASSFRPGNQPQHF | TGTGCCAGCAGTTTTAGGCCAGGGAATCAGCCCCAGCATTTT
TRBD2 | many | TRBJ2-3 | TRBV9 | CASSAVLVAGGADTQYF | TGTGCCAGCAGCGCTGTCTTGGTAGCGGGAGGCGCAGATACGCAGTATTTT
NA | NA | TRBJ2-3 | TRBV20-1 | CSARGGVMYTRYF | TGCAGTGCTAGAGGGGGGGTTATGTATACGCGGTATTTT
NA | many | TRBJ2-3 | TRBV9 | CASSPRLGDTQYF | TGTGCCAGCAGCCCCCGACTTGGGGATACGCAGTATTTT
TRBD1 | few | TRBJ2-7 | TRBV7-9 | CASSAPGQAFYEQYF | TGTGCCAGCAGCGCTCCGGGACAGGCATTCTACGAGCAGTACTTC
NA | NA | TRBJ1-4 | TRBV6-1 | CASSGQFSTNEKLFF | TGTGCCAGCAGCGGACAGTTCTCAACTAATGAAAAACTGTTTTTT
TRBD2 | NA | TRBJ2-1 | TRBV3-1 | CASSSGLAGLPRNEQFF | TGTGCCAGCAGCAGCGGACTAGCGGGCCTCCCGCGGAATGAGCAGTTCTTC
TRBD2 | NA | TRBJ2-3 | TRBV11-2 | CASSLWVAGGRGTDTQYF | TGTGCCAGCAGCTTATGGGTAGCGGGAGGCCGTGGCACAGATACGCAGTATTTT
NA | NA | TRBJ2-2 | TRBV7-2 | CASSLVGGSVTGELFF | TGTGCCAGCAGCTTAGTTGGGGGATCCGTCACCGGGGAGCTGTTTTTT
NA | NA | TRBJ1-5 | TRBV20-1 | CSARAPNQPQHF | TGCAGTGCTAGAGCCCCCAATCAGCCCCAGCATTTT
NA | few | TRBJ1-1 | TRBV14 | CASSQVKGMNTEAFF | TGTGCCAGCAGCCAAGTTAAGGGAATGAACACTGAAGCTTTCTTT
TRBD2 | NA | TRBJ2-7 | TRBV20-1 | CSARDIRAGGSGEQYF | TGCAGTGCTAGAGATATAAGAGCGGGAGGTTCAGGGGAGCAGTACTTC
NA | NA | TRBJ2-1 | TRBV7-2 | CASTAEYSYNEQFF | TGTGCCAGCACGGCGGAATACTCCTACAATGAGCAGTTCTTC
TRBD1 | NA | TRBJ1-4 | TRBV29-1 | CSVQGALEKLFF | TGCAGCGTCCAGGGGGCTCTTGAAAAACTGTTTTTT
NA | few | TRBJ2-7 | TRBV28 | CASSLTRSSYEQYF | TGTGCCAGCAGTTTGACTAGGAGCTCCTACGAGCAGTACTTC
TRBD2 | NA | TRBJ2-1 | TRBV29-1 | CSAGLVYNEQFF | TGCAGCGCCGGACTAGTCTACAATGAGCAGTTCTTC
NA | NA | TRBJ2-1 | TRBV20-1 | CSARDYSSSYNEQFF | TGCAGTGCTAGAGATTACTCGAGCTCCTACAATGAGCAGTTCTTC
NA | few | TRBJ2-1 | TRBV15 | CATSRDRERLTYNEQFF | TGTGCCACCAGCAGAGATCGTGAGCGGTTGACCTACAATGAGCAGTTCTTC
TRBD1 | many | TRBJ2-2 | TRBV18 | CASSPPGQASNTGELFF | TGTGCCAGCTCACCACCGGGACAGGCCTCGAACACCGGGGAGCTGTTTTTT
NA | NA | TRBJ1-1 | TRBV14 | CASSQFGGGTEAFF | TGTGCCAGCAGCCAGTTCGGGGGAGGCACTGAAGCTTTCTTT
TRBD1 | many | TRBJ2-3 | TRBV5-1 | CASSGRQGTTDTQYF | TGCGCCAGCAGCGGTCGACAGGGGACCACAGATACGCAGTATTTT
TRBD1 | NA | TRBJ1-1 | TRBV29-1 | CSVKGTGERRNTEAFF | TGCAGCGTTAAGGGGACAGGTGAACGAAGAAACACTGAAGCTTTCTTT